Included here is one T cell receptor (beta chain) sequence, with context. Antigen unknown. The length of the CDR3 is 14 residues. Germline V gene sequence: CDR1 SGHRS, CDR2 YFSETQ. Trimming shortened V by 4 bases and J by 7 bases, and 14 bases separated the two germline ends. Semi-nested PCR with Nested Universal Primer A followed constant-region reverse priming of full-length variable regions. TCRdb re-derived calls from the 5' RACE reads in MiXCR, one entry per CDR3 protein. Among over 40,000 distinct CDR3 sequences listed, around 23% were seen once. Regarding the study as a whole: Tumor Treg TCRs overlapped most with tumor naive CD4+ cells. The larger cohort examined one V-J beta rearrangement, not whole repertoires. Tumor memory CD4+ T cell TCR gene usage clustered with blood and lymph node memory CD4+ cells and lymph node naive CD4+ cells.

The sorted Tregs were CD4+CD25+CD127-/low cells. The receptor's source is a female donor with breast cancer. The J gene is TRBJ2-2, the V gene TRBV5-1, with D possibly matching TRBD1 (6 bases). The specimen was Tregs sorted from a lymph node. The CDR3 loop reads CASSLTGLSGELFF. In DNA form, the CDR3 reads TGCGCCAGCAGCCTCACAGGGCTGAGCGGGGAGCTGTTTTTT.